This T cell receptor beta chain was documented in a study of shared clonotypes between healthy human individuals. Measured with immunoSEQ multiplex PCR; TCRdb has only the in-frame clones, and not every one. The sample has hundreds of thousands of clones, roughly 96% seen once. The TCR sequence derives from a man aged 30 to 45 in good health. Input material: memory CD8+ T cells sorted from blood. Subset meaning: CD45RO+ cells pooled with CCR7-negative TemRA cells.

Written as DNA, the CDR3 is TGTGCCAGCAGCTTGGAGCGGAGCTACGAGCAGTACTTC. Its protein product is CASSLERSYEQYF. J is TRBJ2-7 and V is TRBV11-3; possible D gene TRBD2, 5 bases. The CDR3 is made up of 13 amino acids. With 3 bases removed from V and 3 bases from J, the gap between germline ends came to 9 bases. Germline CDR1 reads SGHNT; CDR2 reads YENEEA.